Listed below are T cell receptor beta chains from one sample, sequenced in a study of technical replicates of blood from a handful of donors. Data came from immunoSEQ multiplex PCR; TCRdb stores just in-frame clones and leaves some out. The sample consists of 14,000 or so clones, 75% to 90% of them appearing once. Sequenced material: PBMCs. The receptor set was obtained from a human donor in good health. CDR3s include the opening cysteine and the closing phenylalanine or tryptophan. Each record gives: D gene, V gene, clone size, J gene, CDR3 protein, CDR3 DNA. D genes are given only for firm matches. Clone size appears in some rows only: once, few, many, or a class for an expanded clone.

-,TRBV2,-,TRBJ1-2,CASTTGQNFHYTF,TGTGCCAGCACCACGGGACAAAACTTTCACTACACCTTC
TRBD1,TRBV27,-,TRBJ1-5,CASSLEGQGGGGNQPQHF,TGTGCCAGCAGTTTAGAGGGACAGGGTGGGGGGGGCAATCAGCCCCAGCATTTT
TRBD1,TRBV28,-,TRBJ2-7,CASSLRTGGADEQYF,TGTGCCAGCAGTTTAAGAACAGGGGGCGCGGACGAGCAGTACTTC
TRBD1,TRBV9,-,TRBJ2-1,CASSVPGTGVGEQFF,TGTGCCAGCAGCGTGCCCGGGACAGGGGTTGGTGAGCAGTTCTTC
-,TRBV7-9,once,TRBJ2-3,CASSSWTSTDTQYF,TGTGCCAGCAGCTCATGGACAAGCACAGATACGCAGTATTTT
-,TRBV9,once,TRBJ1-5,CASSVDNSNQPQHF,TGTGCCAGCAGCGTTGACAATAGCAATCAGCCCCAGCATTTT
TRBD2,TRBV11-2,once,TRBJ2-7,CASSRGLAGETPYEQYF,TGTGCCAGCAGCCGGGGACTAGCGGGAGAGACTCCCTACGAGCAGTACTTC
TRBD1,TRBV18,once,TRBJ2-7,CASSRGQTSSYEQYF,TGTGCCAGCTCACGGGGACAGACGAGCTCCTACGAGCAGTACTTC
TRBD2,TRBV6-6,-,TRBJ2-3,CASRLAGEGRDTQYF,TGTGCCAGCAGGCTAGCGGGAGAAGGGAGAGATACGCAGTATTTT
TRBD2,TRBV30,once,TRBJ2-7,CAWSFPETSGAYEQYF,TGTGCCTGGAGTTTCCCAGAGACTAGCGGGGCCTACGAGCAGTACTTC
-,TRBV28,-,TRBJ2-7,CASNAVPYEQYF,TGTGCCAGCAATGCGGTCCCCTACGAGCAGTACTTC
TRBD2,TRBV10-1,-,TRBJ2-1,CASTLGTSGSDEQFF,TGCGCCAGCACCTTAGGGACTAGCGGGAGTGATGAGCAGTTCTTC
TRBD1,TRBV7-9,-,TRBJ1-2,CASSVDRISYGYTF,TGTGCCAGCAGTGTGGACAGGATCTCGTATGGCTACACCTTC
-,TRBV27,-,TRBJ1-1,CASSLLGRTEAFF,TGTGCCAGCTCCCTGCTGGGCAGAACTGAAGCTTTCTTT
-,TRBV7-2,-,TRBJ2-1,CASSLGGVTEQFF,TGTGCGAGCAGCTTAGGGGGGGTAACTGAGCAGTTCTTC
-,TRBV2,-,TRBJ2-5,CASNSEVETQYF,TGTGCCAGCAATTCCGAGGTCGAGACCCAGTACTTC
-,TRBV29-1,-,TRBJ1-2,CSVESQYYGYTF,TGCAGCGTTGAATCTCAGTATTATGGCTACACCTTC
TRBD1,TRBV4-2,-,TRBJ1-1,CASSFNRGGTEAFF,TGTGCCAGCAGTTTCAACAGGGGCGGCACTGAAGCTTTCTTT
-,TRBV27,-,TRBJ2-1,CASTPQIARPLKNEQFF,TGTGCCAGCACCCCTCAGATAGCGCGCCCTCTAAAAAATGAGCAGTTCTTC
TRBD2,TRBV19,-,TRBJ2-5,CASSRGLAGVRETQYF,TGTGCCAGTAGTAGGGGACTAGCGGGAGTCAGAGAGACCCAGTACTTC
TRBD2,TRBV27,once,TRBJ2-1,CASTTIAGGPPSYNEQFF,TGTGCCAGCACCACTATAGCGGGAGGGCCTCCCTCCTACAATGAGCAGTTCTTC
-,TRBV7-6,few,TRBJ2-1,CASSLHRSSYKNSYNEQFF,TGTGCCAGCAGCTTACATAGAAGTTCTTATAAGAACTCCTACAATGAGCAGTTCTTC
TRBD1,TRBV18,-,TRBJ1-5,CASSPMSGGGQPQHF,TGTGCCAGCTCACCAATGTCAGGGGGCGGTCAGCCCCAGCATTTT
TRBD2,TRBV29-1,-,TRBJ2-3,CSVPEAGLGTDTQYF,TGCAGCGTTCCCGAGGCGGGACTAGGCACAGATACGCAGTATTTT
TRBD2,TRBV18,-,TRBJ2-1,CASSPSTSGYNEQFF,TGTGCCAGCTCACCTTCGACTAGCGGGTACAATGAGCAGTTCTTC
-,TRBV6-1,-,TRBJ2-3,CASRTLTGLTDTQYF,TGTGCCAGCAGGACTCTGACGGGACTCACAGATACGCAGTATTTT
-,TRBV11-2,-,TRBJ2-1,CASSAITVYGNEQFF,TGTGCCAGCAGCGCGATAACGGTTTACGGCAATGAGCAGTTCTTC
TRBD1,TRBV11-2,-,TRBJ1-2,CASSLDQGGLGYTF,TGTGCCAGCAGCTTAGATCAGGGGGGACTTGGCTACACCTTC
TRBD2,TRBV5-1,once,TRBJ2-7,CASSRGGGRTATYEQYF,TGCGCCAGCAGCAGGGGGGGCGGGAGGACGGCAACCTACGAGCAGTACTTC
TRBD1,TRBV7-2,-,TRBJ2-1,CASSPDRASYNEQFF,TGTGCCAGCAGCCCTGACAGGGCTTCCTACAATGAGCAGTTCTTC
TRBD1,TRBV30,-,TRBJ2-1,CAPGQGSSYNEQFF,TGTGCCCCGGGACAGGGAAGCTCCTACAATGAGCAGTTCTTC
-,TRBV30,few,TRBJ2-4,CAWSPLVPLAKNIQYF,TGTGCCTGGAGTCCTTTGGTCCCACTAGCCAAAAACATTCAGTACTTC
TRBD2,TRBV19,-,TRBJ2-1,CASSSGGRGVSNEQFF,TGTGCCAGTAGTTCGGGCGGGAGGGGAGTCTCGAATGAGCAGTTCTTC
TRBD2,TRBV2,-,TRBJ2-3,CASSVSSGRGSTDTQYF,TGTGCCAGCAGTGTTTCTAGCGGGAGAGGGAGCACAGATACGCAGTATTTT
TRBD1,TRBV7-3,-,TRBJ1-2,CASSTTGGNYGYTF,TGTGCCAGCAGCACCACAGGGGGCAACTATGGCTACACCTTC
TRBD1,TRBV5-1,-,TRBJ2-1,CASSLPGQGKSTLSSYNEQFF,TGCGCCAGCAGCTTACCCGGACAGGGAAAGAGTACATTAAGCTCCTACAATGAGCAGTTCTTC
-,TRBV28,-,TRBJ1-1,CATYNSERNTEAFF,TGTGCCACCTATAATTCGGAGAGGAACACTGAAGCTTTCTTT
TRBD2,TRBV5-1,once,TRBJ2-1,CASSLVLAGGGEQFF,TGCGCCAGCAGCTTGGTGCTAGCGGGAGGCGGTGAGCAGTTCTTC
TRBD1,TRBV5-8,-,TRBJ2-2,CASSFRGTTTGELFF,TGTGCCAGCAGCTTCAGGGGGACAACCACCGGGGAGCTGTTTTTT
-,TRBV5-1,-,TRBJ2-3,CASSNQVGAGDTQYF,TGCGCCAGCAGCAACCAAGTGGGAGCGGGAGATACGCAGTATTTT
TRBD1,TRBV4-2,once,TRBJ1-4,CASGKQGETNEKLFF,TGTGCCAGCGGGAAGCAGGGGGAAACTAATGAAAAACTGTTTTTT
TRBD2,TRBV6-5,-,TRBJ2-7,CASSYAGGSYEQYF,TGTGCCAGCAGTTATGCGGGAGGGTCCTACGAGCAGTACTTC
-,TRBV19,-,TRBJ2-1,CASIGGRYNEQFF,TGTGCCAGTATCGGGGGGCGGTACAATGAGCAGTTCTTC
-,TRBV6-5,once,TRBJ2-4,CASRRVGGDIQYF,TGTGCCAGCAGGCGAGTGGGAGGTGACATTCAGTACTTC
-,TRBV28,-,TRBJ1-2,CASSDPGIWGGGYTF,TGTGCCAGCAGTGATCCAGGGATTTGGGGGGGTGGCTACACCTTC